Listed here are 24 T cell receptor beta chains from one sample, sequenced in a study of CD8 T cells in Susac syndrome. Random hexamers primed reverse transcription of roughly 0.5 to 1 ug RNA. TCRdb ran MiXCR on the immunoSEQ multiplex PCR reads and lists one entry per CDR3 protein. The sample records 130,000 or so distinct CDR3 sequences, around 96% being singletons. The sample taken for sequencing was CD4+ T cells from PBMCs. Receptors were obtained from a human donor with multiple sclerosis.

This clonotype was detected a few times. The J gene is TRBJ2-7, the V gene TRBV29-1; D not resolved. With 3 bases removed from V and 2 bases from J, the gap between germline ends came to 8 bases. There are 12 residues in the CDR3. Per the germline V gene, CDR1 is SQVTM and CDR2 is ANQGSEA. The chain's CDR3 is CSVEGSTYEQYF. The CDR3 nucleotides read TGCAGCGTTGAGGGCAGCACCTACGAGCAGTACTTC.

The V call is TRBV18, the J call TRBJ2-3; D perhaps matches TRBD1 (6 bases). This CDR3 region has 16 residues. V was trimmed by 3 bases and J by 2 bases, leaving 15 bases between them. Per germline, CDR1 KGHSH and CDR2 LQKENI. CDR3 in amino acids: CASSPGAGALTDTQYF. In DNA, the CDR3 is TGTGCCAGCTCACCCGGAGCAGGGGCGCTCACAGATACGCAGTATTTT.

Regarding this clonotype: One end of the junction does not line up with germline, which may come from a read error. This CDR3 is CASSPRDPEDF. The CDR3 DNA sequence: TGTGCCAGCAGCCCCAGGGATCCAGAAGATTTT. This chain uses TRBV7-2 with TRBJ1-3, with D perhaps TRBD1 (5 bases). The germline CDR1 and CDR2 sequences are SGHTA and FQGNSA. The CDR3 sequence is 11 residues long. The full variable domain, its missing parts supplied by reference TRBV7-2 and TRBJ1-3, is GAGVSQSPSNKVTEKGKDVELRCDPISGHTALYWYRQSLGQGLEFLIYFQGNSAPDKSGLPSDRFSAERTGGSVSTLTIQRTQQEDSAVYLCASSPRDPEDFGEGSWLTVV.

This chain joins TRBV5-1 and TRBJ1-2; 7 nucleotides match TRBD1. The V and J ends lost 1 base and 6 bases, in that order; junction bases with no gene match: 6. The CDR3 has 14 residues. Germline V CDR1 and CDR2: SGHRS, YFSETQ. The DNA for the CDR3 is TGCGCCAGCAGCTTGTGGCAGGGGGATCATGGCTACACCTTC. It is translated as CASSLWQGDHGYTF.

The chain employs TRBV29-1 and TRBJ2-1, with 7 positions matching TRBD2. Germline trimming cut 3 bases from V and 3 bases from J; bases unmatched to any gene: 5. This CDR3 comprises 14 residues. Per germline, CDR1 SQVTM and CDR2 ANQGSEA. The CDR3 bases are TGCAGCGTTGACGAAGCGGGACTCTACAATGAGCAGTTCTTC. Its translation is CSVDEAGLYNEQFF.

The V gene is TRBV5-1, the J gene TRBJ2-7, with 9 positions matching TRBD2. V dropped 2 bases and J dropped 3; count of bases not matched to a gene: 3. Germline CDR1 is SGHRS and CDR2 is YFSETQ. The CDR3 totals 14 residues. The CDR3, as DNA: TGCGCCAGCAGCTTAGCGGGAGGCGGCTACGAGCAGTACTTC. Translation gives CASSLAGGGYEQYF.

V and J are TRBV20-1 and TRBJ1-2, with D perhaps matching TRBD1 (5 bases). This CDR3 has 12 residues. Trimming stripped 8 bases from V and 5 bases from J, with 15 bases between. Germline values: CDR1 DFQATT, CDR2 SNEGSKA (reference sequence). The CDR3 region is CSPRRAGYGYTF. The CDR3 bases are TGCAGTCCCAGACGGGCAGGGTATGGCTACACCTTC.

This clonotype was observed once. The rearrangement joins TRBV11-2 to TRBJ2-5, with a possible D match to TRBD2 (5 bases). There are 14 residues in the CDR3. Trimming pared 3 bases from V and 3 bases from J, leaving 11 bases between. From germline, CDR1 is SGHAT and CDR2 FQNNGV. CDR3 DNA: TGTGCCAGCAGCTTCACGGGAAGCAAAGAGACCCAGTACTTC. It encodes CASSFTGSKETQYF.

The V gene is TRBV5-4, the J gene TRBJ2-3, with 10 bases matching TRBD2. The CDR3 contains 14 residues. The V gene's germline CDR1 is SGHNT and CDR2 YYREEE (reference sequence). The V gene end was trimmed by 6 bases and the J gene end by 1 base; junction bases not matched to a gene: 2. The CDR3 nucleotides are TGTGCCAGCACCGGGACTAGCGGCACAGATACGCAGTATTTT. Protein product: CASTGTSGTDTQYF.

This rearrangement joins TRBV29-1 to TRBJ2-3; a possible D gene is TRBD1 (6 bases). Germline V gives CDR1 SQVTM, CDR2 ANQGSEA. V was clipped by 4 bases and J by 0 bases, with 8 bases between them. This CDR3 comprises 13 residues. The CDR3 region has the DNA TGCAGCGTTGGGGGGCTTAGCACAGATACGCAGTATTTT. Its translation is CSVGGLSTDTQYF.

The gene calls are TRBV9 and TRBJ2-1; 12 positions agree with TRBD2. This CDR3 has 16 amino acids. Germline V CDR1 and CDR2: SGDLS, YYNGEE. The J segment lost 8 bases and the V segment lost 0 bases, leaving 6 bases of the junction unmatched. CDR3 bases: TGTGCCAGCAGCGTAGGCCTAGCGGGAGGGCCCCATGAGCAGTTCTTC. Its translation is CASSVGLAGGPHEQFF. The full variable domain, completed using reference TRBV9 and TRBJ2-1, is DSGVTQTPKHLITATGQRVTLRCSPRSGDLSVYWYQQSLDQGLQFLIQYYNGEERAKGNILERFSAQQFPDLHSELNLSSLELGDSALYFCASSVGLAGGPHEQFFGPGTRLTVL.

The CDR3 bases are TGTGCCAGCAGCTTATTAGAACAGCGCAATCAGCCCCAGCATTTT. Translation gives CASSLLEQRNQPQHF. The V gene is TRBV7-8, the J gene TRBJ1-5; D remains unclear. This CDR3 has 15 residues. V shed 2 bases and J shed 2 bases, with 10 bases lying between them. The germline CDR1 and CDR2 sequences are SGHVS and FQNEAQ.

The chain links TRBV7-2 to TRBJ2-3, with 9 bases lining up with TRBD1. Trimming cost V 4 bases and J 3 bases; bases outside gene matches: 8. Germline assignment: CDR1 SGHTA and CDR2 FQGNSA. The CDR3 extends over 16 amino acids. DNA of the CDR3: TGTGCCAGCAGCTCCTTCGGACAGGGGAGGACAGATACGCAGTATTTT. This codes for CASSSFGQGRTDTQYF. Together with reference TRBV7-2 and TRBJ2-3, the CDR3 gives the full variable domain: GAGVSQSPSNKVTEKGKDVELRCDPISGHTALYWYRQSLGQGLEFLIYFQGNSAPDKSGLPSDRFSAERTGGSVSTLTIQRTQQEDSAVYLCASSSFGQGRTDTQYFGPGTRLTVL.

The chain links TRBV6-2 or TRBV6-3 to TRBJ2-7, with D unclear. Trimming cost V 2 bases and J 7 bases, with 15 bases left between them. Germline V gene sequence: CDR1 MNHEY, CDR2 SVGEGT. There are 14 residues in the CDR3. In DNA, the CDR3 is TGTGCCAGCAGTTACAAGTCCCTGAGGTTGGAGCAGTACTTC. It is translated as CASSYKSLRLEQYF.

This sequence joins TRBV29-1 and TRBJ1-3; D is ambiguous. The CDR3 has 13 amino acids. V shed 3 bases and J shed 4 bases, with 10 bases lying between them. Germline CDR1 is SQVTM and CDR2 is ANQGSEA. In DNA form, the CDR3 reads TGCAGCGTTGATCCCGGGAACGGAAACACCATATATTTT. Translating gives CSVDPGNGNTIYF.

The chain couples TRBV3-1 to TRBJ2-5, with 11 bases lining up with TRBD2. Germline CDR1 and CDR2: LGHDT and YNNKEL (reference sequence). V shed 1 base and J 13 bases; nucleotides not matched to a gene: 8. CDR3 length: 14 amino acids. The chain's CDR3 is CASSQGLAGRFVYF. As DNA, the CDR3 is TGTGCCAGCAGCCAAGGACTAGCGGGACGGTTTGTGTACTTC.

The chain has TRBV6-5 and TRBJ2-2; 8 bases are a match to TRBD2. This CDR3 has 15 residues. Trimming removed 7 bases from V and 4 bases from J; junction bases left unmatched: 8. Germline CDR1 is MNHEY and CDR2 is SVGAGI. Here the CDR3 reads CASTARAGGTGELFF. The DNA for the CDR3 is TGTGCCAGCACCGCTAGGGCGGGAGGCACCGGGGAGCTGTTTTTT.

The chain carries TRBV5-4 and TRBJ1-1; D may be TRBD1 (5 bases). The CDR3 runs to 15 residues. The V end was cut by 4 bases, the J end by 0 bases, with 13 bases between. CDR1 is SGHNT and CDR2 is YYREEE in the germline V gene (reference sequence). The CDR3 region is CASSPQRGLNTEAFF. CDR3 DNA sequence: TGTGCCAGCAGCCCCCAAAGGGGTCTGAACACTGAAGCTTTCTTT.

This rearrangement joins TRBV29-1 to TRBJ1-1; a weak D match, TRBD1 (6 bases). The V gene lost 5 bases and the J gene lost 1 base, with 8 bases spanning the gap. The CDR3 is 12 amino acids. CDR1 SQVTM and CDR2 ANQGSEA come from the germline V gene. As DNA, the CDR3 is TGCAGCGTTTCCAGGGGGAACACTGAAGCTTTCTTT. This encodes CSVSRGNTEAFF.

CDR3 nucleotide sequence: TGTGCCAGCAGCTTTGGGTCAAATTCACCCCTCCACTTT. This encodes CASSFGSNSPLHF. V and J are TRBV7-3 and TRBJ1-6; D not certain. V lost 3 bases and J 7 bases, leaving 7 bases between the germline ends. Germline V gives CDR1 SGHTA, CDR2 FQGTGA. CDR3 length equals 13 residues. Full variable domain (missing parts from reference TRBV7-3 and TRBJ1-6): GAGVSQTPSNKVTEKGKYVELRCDPISGHTALYWYRQSLGQGPEFLIYFQGTGAADDSGLPNDRFFAVRPEGSVSTLKIQRTERGDSAVYLCASSFGSNSPLHFGNGTRLTVT.

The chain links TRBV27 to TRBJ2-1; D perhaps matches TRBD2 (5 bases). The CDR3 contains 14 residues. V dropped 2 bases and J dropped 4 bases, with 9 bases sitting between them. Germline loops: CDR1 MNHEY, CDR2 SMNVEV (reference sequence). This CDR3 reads CASSLRLAYNEQFF. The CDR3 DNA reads TGTGCCAGCAGTTTACGCCTAGCTTACAATGAGCAGTTCTTC.

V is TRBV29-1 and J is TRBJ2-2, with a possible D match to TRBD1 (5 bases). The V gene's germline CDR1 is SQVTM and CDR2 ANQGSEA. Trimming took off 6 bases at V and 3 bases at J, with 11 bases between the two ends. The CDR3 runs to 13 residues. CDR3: CSVDTGYTGELFF. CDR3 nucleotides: TGCAGCGTGGACACCGGGTACACCGGGGAGCTGTTTTTT.

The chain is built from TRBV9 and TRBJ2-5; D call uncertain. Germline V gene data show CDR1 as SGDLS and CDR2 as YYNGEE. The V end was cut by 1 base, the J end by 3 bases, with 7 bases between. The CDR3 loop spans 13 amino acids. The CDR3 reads CASSVSLEETQYF. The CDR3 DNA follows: TGTGCCAGCAGCGTAAGCCTAGAAGAGACCCAGTACTTC.

The CDR3: CASSLRGRAGEQYF. CDR3 sequence (DNA): TGTGCCAGCAGCTTACGAGGCAGGGCGGGTGAGCAGTACTTC. This rearrangement joins TRBV7-3 to TRBJ2-7; D could derive from TRBD1 or TRBD2 (5 bases each). Germline V lookup: CDR1 SGHTA, CDR2 FQGTGA. Between the trimmed V and J ends, which lost 2 bases and 7 bases, there was a span of 15 bases. The CDR3 runs 14 residues.